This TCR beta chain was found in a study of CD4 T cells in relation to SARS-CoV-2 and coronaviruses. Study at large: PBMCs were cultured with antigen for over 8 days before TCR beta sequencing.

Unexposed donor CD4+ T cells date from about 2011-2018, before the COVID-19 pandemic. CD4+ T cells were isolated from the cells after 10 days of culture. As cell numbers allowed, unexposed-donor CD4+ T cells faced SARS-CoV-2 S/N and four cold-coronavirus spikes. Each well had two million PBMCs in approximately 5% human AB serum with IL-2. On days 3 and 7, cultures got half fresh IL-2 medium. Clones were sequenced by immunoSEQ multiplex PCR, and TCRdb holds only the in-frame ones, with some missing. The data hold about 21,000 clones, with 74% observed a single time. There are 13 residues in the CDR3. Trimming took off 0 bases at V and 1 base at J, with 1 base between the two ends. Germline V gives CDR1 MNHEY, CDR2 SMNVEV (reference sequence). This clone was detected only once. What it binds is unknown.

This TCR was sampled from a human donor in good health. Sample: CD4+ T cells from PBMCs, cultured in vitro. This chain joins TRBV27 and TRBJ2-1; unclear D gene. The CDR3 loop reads CASSLSSYNEQFF. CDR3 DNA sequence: TGTGCCAGCAGTTTATCTTCCTACAATGAGCAGTTCTTC.